The sequence of this T cell receptor beta chain was determined in a study of CXCR3-negative and CXCR3-positive naive CD8 T cells. Study-level points and caveats: More hydrophobic TRB CDR3s were found in CXCR3-positive naive cells than in CXCR3-negative naive cells.

It was by 5' RACE with UMI labels that the TRB cDNA libraries were prepared. TCRdb derives one entry per CDR3 protein from the 5' RACE reads, leaving out DNA. The data show roughly 140,000 distinct CDR3 sequences, and the top ten clones hold roughly 0.28%. The length of the CDR3 is 15 residues. Germline V CDR1 and CDR2: LGHDT, YNNKEL (reference sequence). Remarks on this clonotype: Its matching antigen is unknown.

The sample comprised naive CXCR3+ CD8+ T cells from blood. Documented subset: CD45RO-CCR7+CD27+CD95- naive CD8+ T cells expressing CXCR3 (TNR3+). This TCR came from a human donor in good health. Some clones in this sample may be carry-over from other donors' samples. The genes are TRBV3-1 and TRBJ1-1; there is no DNA to check the TCRdb D call of TRBD1. The CDR3 protein is CASSQGTEMNTEAFF.